What follows is one T cell receptor beta chain and its context. Its antigen target is currently unknown. No per-base quality is available; no much larger clone lies one base away. The sample is drawn from a study of blood T cell repertoires in COVID-19 (dated by TCRdb to the early 2020s). Notes on the research overall: Samples covering the acute and convalescent phases of COVID-19 were provided by collaborators in the United States, Italy and Spain. The prospective study material was composed of cDNA or gDNA derived from T cells, B-cell-depleted T cells, or PBMCs. Deeply sampled blood TCRbeta repertoires from subjects exposed to, actively infected with, or recovered from COVID-19 were included in the dataset. The repertoires were released in a freely available public database meant as a resource for research on the immune response to SARS-CoV-2. Samples came from the ongoing ImmuneRACE study (first 160 participants) plus 1,254 subjects from 6 global collaborators. Nearly every sample came with metadata listing a de-identified subject ID, COVID-19 status, age in years and sex. Where available, HLA class I and class II types were taken from metadata supplied by the sample provider and were not determined by assay-based typing.

General study outcomes and caveats: The quantity of clinical and demographic metadata differed by source and by participant and was supplied without curation.

There are 17 amino acids in the CDR3, from cysteine to phenylalanine inclusive. Kept here is only the CDR3 DNA, which spans 51 bases and is read in frame from base 1. CDR1 and CDR2, per the germline V gene (reference sequence), are LNHDA and SQIVND. Deletion took 2 bases off V and 1 base off J, with a span of 16 bases between the germline ends. The immunoSEQ Assay, a bias-controlled multiplex PCR, was used to amplify TCRbeta CDR3 regions from genomic DNA. In the source study's methods: The number of nucleated cells in each sample was estimated from the amplification of reference gene primers within the assay. To quantify the absolute abundance of each unique TCRbeta CDR3 rearrangement, sequence reads were collapsed and filtered. For each sample, productive Simpson clonality was calculated as the square root of Simpson's diversity index across productive rearrangements. The immuneACCESS repertoire file appears here via TCRdb, limited to in-frame rearrangements. These files lack a portion of the clones; in checked studies, under half of the deficit traces to unresolved V genes, and the cause of the others is not known. Clonal size and the V and J genes are those of that table, whereas D and trimming came from the DNA. Across this sample there are tens of thousands of clones, with more than 90% seen only once. The ten largest clones represent about an eighth of the sample.

Whole blood was collected in K2EDTA tubes by collaborating institutions according to the institutions' own protocols. Collaborator samples were shipped for TCRbeta analysis as frozen whole blood, isolated PBMCs, or DNA extracted from either sample type. The TCR was taken from a human donor with active COVID-19. The donor label of this sample is uncertain. The chain is assembled from TRBV19 and TRBJ2-3, with TRBD1 perhaps the D gene, on 5 matching bases. The sample taken for sequencing was peripheral blood. CDR3 reads: CASSIPLRIGGTDTQYF. The DNA sequence is given as TGTGCCAGTAGTATACCACTCCGGATAGGGGGCACAGATACGCAGTATTTT.